This TCR beta chain comes out of a study of T cells in localized non-small cell lung cancer. Study findings and constraints: Peak T cell clonality was found in uninvolved adjacent lung, exceeding tumor.

V lost 6 bases, J lost 6 bases, and 22 bases lay in between. The CDR3 has 16 amino acids. From germline, CDR1 is MNHEY and CDR2 SMNVEV (reference sequence). The method was immunoSEQ multiplex PCR; TCRdb's version includes in-frame clones alone and lacks a portion of them. The sample lists about 16,000 clones, roughly 87% occurring once. As for this clone: Its target is unknown.

The rearrangement joins TRBV27 to TRBJ2-3; a weak D match, TRBD2 (6 bases). Here the sequenced sample was peripheral blood, taken before any cancer treatment. This clonotype originated in a male donor at least 60 years old with stage I lung adenocarcinoma. The CDR3 region is CASRSNQGLWSDTQYF. The CDR3 nucleotides read TGTGCCAGCAGATCCAATCAGGGACTGTGGAGTGATACGCAGTATTTT.